This entry lists 30 T cell receptor beta chains sequenced from one sample in a study of identical twins. TCRdb analysed the 5' RACE reads with MiXCR anew, one entry per CDR3 protein. The sample has around 690,000 distinct CDR3 sequences; around 20% are singletons. The same specimen was also included in a second study, on T cells expressing NK-cell markers.

Source material: PBMCs. The origin of the receptors is a woman aged 18-29 years in good health.

The chain links TRBV12-3 or TRBV12-4 to TRBJ2-7; possible D gene TRBD2, 5 bases. V gave up 8 bases and J gave up 2 bases, with 16 bases separating them. This CDR3 is built from 14 residues. CDR3 loop: CASSGEGSTYEQYF. As DNA, the CDR3 is TGTGCCAGCTCCGGTGAGGGATCCACCTACGAGCAGTACTTC.

This sequence joins TRBV7-6 and TRBJ2-1; 11 positions agree with TRBD2. The germline CDR1 and CDR2 sequences are SGHVS and FNYEAQ. This CDR3 is 16 amino acids long. V lost 6 bases to trimming and J lost 6 bases; unmatched junction nucleotides: 10. CDR3 protein: CASSLIGTSGSNEQFF. The CDR3 coding sequence is TGTGCCAGCAGTCTCATCGGGACTAGCGGAAGCAATGAGCAGTTCTTC.

This clonotype has more than one count but fewer than ten. The rearrangement joins TRBV4-3 to TRBJ2-6; D not certain. This CDR3 is 15 amino acids long. V lost 3 bases, J lost 1 base, and 7 bases lay in between. Germline-derived CDR1 and CDR2 are LGHNA and YSLEER. CDR3: CASSHGGSGANVLTF. In nucleotides, the CDR3 is TGCGCCAGCAGCCACGGCGGTTCTGGGGCCAACGTCCTGACTTTC.

The chain joins TRBV20-1 to TRBJ2-3; 9 nucleotides match TRBD1. The CDR3 has 15 residues. J was trimmed by 3 bases and V by 1 base; bases with no gene match: 5. CDR1 is DFQATT, CDR2 SNEGSKA, per germline (reference sequence). CDR3 DNA: TGCAGTGCTAGAGGGGCGGGACAGGGAACAGATACGCAGTATTTT. Translating gives CSARGAGQGTDTQYF.

V is TRBV29-1 and J is TRBJ1-1; TRBD1 is a possible D gene (6 bases). The CDR3 is made up of 12 amino acids. V shed 3 bases and J shed 4 bases, with 9 bases lying between them. CDR1 SQVTM and CDR2 ANQGSEA come from the germline V gene. CDR3 nucleotide sequence: TGCAGCGTTGATGACAGGACCACTGAAGCTTTCTTT. Its protein product is CSVDDRTTEAFF. Supplemented by reference TRBV29-1 and TRBJ1-1, the full variable domain reads SAVISQKPSRDICQRGTSLTIQCQVDSQVTMMFWYRQQPGQSLTLIATANQGSEATYESGFVIDKFPISRPNLTFSTLTVSNMSPEDSSIYLCSVDDRTTEAFFGQGTRLTVV.

The chain recombines TRBV5-1 with TRBJ2-3, with unresolved D. From germline, CDR1 is SGHRS and CDR2 YFSETQ. This CDR3 region has 14 residues. Trimming cost V 1 base and J 2 bases, with 8 bases left between them. In DNA, the CDR3 is TGCGCCAGCAGCTTGATCACGGACACAGATACGCAGTATTTT. Encoded protein: CASSLITDTDTQYF.

DNA for the CDR3: TGCAGTGCTCGGACTAGCGGGGCGATAGTGGCGCAGTATTTT. It is translated as CSARTSGAIVAQYF. The V gene is TRBV20-1, the J gene TRBJ2-3; 12 bases are a match to TRBD2. Germline loops: CDR1 DFQATT, CDR2 SNEGSKA (reference sequence). V was clipped by 5 bases and J by 10 bases; unmatched bases: 10. The CDR3 sequence is 14 residues long.

CDR3 DNA: TGTGCCAGCAGCTTGGGGGGGGAAGGCTACACCTTC. Its protein is CASSLGGEGYTF. This chain links TRBV7-6 with TRBJ1-2; a possible D gene is TRBD1 (5 bases). Deletions cut 3 bases from V and 8 bases from J, with 10 bases between. Germline lookup yields CDR1 SGHVS and CDR2 FNYEAQ. This CDR3 has 12 amino acids.

This chain joins TRBV5-1 and TRBJ2-7; D assignment may be TRBD1 or TRBD2 (6 bases each). The CDR3 length is 13 residues. Looked up from germline, CDR1 is SGHRS and CDR2 is YFSETQ. V shed 5 bases and J shed 5 bases, with 14 bases lying between them. The CDR3 DNA reads TGCGCCAGCAGTTGGGGGGCTGGGGACGAGCAGTACTTC. This encodes CASSWGAGDEQYF.

This clonotype was counted many times. The chain links TRBV5-1 to TRBJ2-3; perhaps TRBD2 as D (5 bases). Trimming left V 4 bases short and J 0 bases short, with 21 bases between. The germline gives CDR1 SGHRS, CDR2 YFSETQ. This CDR3 comprises 18 residues. The CDR3 region is CASSPPNGKRSSTDTQYF. As DNA, the CDR3 is TGCGCCAGCAGCCCCCCAAACGGGAAACGGTCTAGCACAGATACGCAGTATTTT.

A single count supports this clonotype. A much larger clone is a single base away; this may be a read error. The gene calls are TRBV10-3 and TRBJ2-1, with D possibly matching TRBD2 (5 bases). Trimming cost V 4 bases and J 0 bases, with 13 bases left between them. The CDR3 has 16 residues. Germline CDR1 is ENHRY and CDR2 is SYGVKD. The CDR3 loop reads CAISVSSGLSYNEQFF. CDR3 DNA sequence: TGTGCCATCAGTGTGTCGAGCGGCCTCTCCTACAATGAGCAGTTCTTC.

V is TRBV7-9 and J is TRBJ2-3; D is uncertain. Between the trimmed V and J ends, which lost 3 bases and 2 bases, there was a span of 15 bases. The CDR3 is 16 amino acids. The germline V gene has CDR1 SEHNR and CDR2 FQNEAQ (reference sequence). The CDR3 DNA follows: TGTGCCAGCAGCTTCTCCTTCGCGTCGAACACAGATACGCAGTATTTT. Translation gives CASSFSFASNTDTQYF.

This sequence joins TRBV20-1 and TRBJ2-5, with 7 nucleotides matching TRBD1. This CDR3 has 14 amino acids. Trimming at V came to 6 bases and at J to 2 bases, leaving 9 bases not matched to a gene. The germline V gene encodes CDR1 DFQATT and CDR2 SNEGSKA (reference sequence). CDR3 DNA sequence: TGCAGTGCGCCGGGACAGATAACGCAAGAGACCCAGTACTTC. This encodes CSAPGQITQETQYF.

The chain combines TRBV4-3 with TRBJ2-1; 10 nucleotides line up with TRBD2. The CDR3 loop spans 16 amino acids. CDR1 LGHNA and CDR2 YSLEER come from the germline V gene. V shed 3 bases, J shed 4 bases, and the junction held 6 bases outside the gene matches. The CDR3, as DNA: TGCGCCAGCAGCCAGAGTAGCGGGAGGCTATACAATGAGCAGTTCTTC. Amino acid sequence: CASSQSSGRLYNEQFF.

This clonotype came up a few times. The gene calls are TRBV18 and TRBJ2-1, with D perhaps matching TRBD1 (5 bases). This CDR3 region has 17 residues. V lost 4 bases, J lost 2 bases, and 18 bases lay in between. Germline V gene lookup returns CDR1 KGHSH and CDR2 LQKENI. The DNA for the CDR3 is TGTGCCAGCTCACAACGCCTCAGGGAAACAACCTACAATGAGCAGTTCTTC. This codes for CASSQRLRETTYNEQFF.

CDR3 sequence: CAISERGNEQFF. DNA for the CDR3: TGTGCCATCAGTGAGCGTGGGAATGAGCAGTTCTTC. The chain is built from TRBV10-3 and TRBJ2-1; D is unresolved. The CDR3 contains 12 residues. Germline V lookup: CDR1 ENHRY, CDR2 SYGVKD. The ends were cut back, 2 bases at V and 7 bases at J, with 6 bases in the middle.

The sample holds a few counts of this clonotype. The chain is built from TRBV7-2 and TRBJ2-7, with TRBD2 identical over 7 bases. CDR3 length equals 15 residues. Unmatched junction bases numbered 2, after V lost 0 bases and J lost 0 bases. Per germline, CDR1 SGHTA and CDR2 FQGNSA. CDR3 DNA sequence: TGTGCCAGCAGCTTAGCGGGACTAAACTCCTACGAGCAGTACTTC. Translated: CASSLAGLNSYEQYF.

The CDR3 region has the DNA TGCGCCAGCAGCCAAGATCCCTTAACCCCCTACGAGCAGTACTTC. The encoded protein is CASSQDPLTPYEQYF. The gene calls are TRBV4-3 and TRBJ2-7, with unresolved D. Per germline, CDR1 LGHNA and CDR2 YSLEER. The CDR3 is made up of 15 amino acids. V was pared by 0 bases and J by 2 bases, with 11 bases between.

The chain couples TRBV5-1 to TRBJ2-1; D may be TRBD1 (5 bases). The CDR3 totals 16 residues. Trimming cost V 0 bases and J 5 bases, with 15 bases left between them. Germline V lookup: CDR1 SGHRS, CDR2 YFSETQ. The CDR3 loop reads CASSLAGSGKNNEQFF. In DNA, the CDR3 is TGCGCCAGCAGCTTGGCAGGGTCTGGGAAGAACAATGAGCAGTTCTTC.

The genes are TRBV9 and TRBJ2-5; 7 bases fit TRBD1. Germline V gives CDR1 SGDLS, CDR2 YYNGEE. The CDR3 contains 14 residues. J lost 5 bases, V lost 3 bases, and 7 bases had no gene match. CDR3 sequence (DNA): TGTGCCAGCAGCGCCCGACAGGGAGAGGAGACCCAGTACTTC. Translated: CASSARQGEETQYF. Combining the CDR3 with reference TRBV9 and TRBJ2-5 gives the whole variable domain DSGVTQTPKHLITATGQRVTLRCSPRSGDLSVYWYQQSLDQGLQFLIQYYNGEERAKGNILERFSAQQFPDLHSELNLSSLELGDSALYFCASSARQGEETQYFGPGTRLLVL.

The CDR3: CASSPGLATTDTQYF. The CDR3 bases are TGTGCCAGCAGTCCAGGACTAGCGACAACAGATACGCAGTATTTT. The chain uses TRBV7-2 and TRBJ2-3, with TRBD2 matching 9 bases. This CDR3 has 15 residues. V gave up 6 bases and J gave up 3 bases; unmatched junction bases: 7. Germline-derived CDR1 and CDR2 are SGHTA and FQGNSA.

This clonotype was counted between two and nine times. One end of the junction is discordant with germline, which a read error may explain. This chain links TRBV6-5 with TRBJ2-7; D is perhaps TRBD2 (5 bases). Germline V gives CDR1 MNHEY, CDR2 SVGAGI. The CDR3 runs to 13 residues. CDR3 bases: TGTGCCAGCAGTTACGGGCTGAGCGGCCCCCCGAACTTC. Residues: CASSYGLSGPPNF.

This clonotype came up a few times. The chain has TRBV12-3 or TRBV12-4 and TRBJ2-7, with D tentatively TRBD2 (6 bases). This CDR3 is 14 amino acids long. With 6 bases removed from V and 0 bases from J, the gap between germline ends came to 12 bases. CDR3 region: CASSRAGSSYEQYF. The CDR3 region has the DNA TGTGCCAGCAGCCGGGCGGGGAGCTCCTACGAGCAGTACTTC.

This clonotype occurred many times. The genes are TRBV10-3 and TRBJ2-7; TRBD1 matches 8 bases. Germline V gene lookup returns CDR1 ENHRY and CDR2 SYGVKD. The length of the CDR3 is 14 residues. V dropped 4 bases and J dropped 1; count of bases not matched to a gene: 3. DNA of the CDR3: TGTGCCATCAGTGTGACAGGGGCGTCCTACGAGCAGTACTTC. Translation: CAISVTGASYEQYF.

As DNA, the CDR3 is TGCAGCGTAGTGGATGCGAACACCGGGGAGCTGTTTTTT. Its protein is CSVVDANTGELFF. The chain couples TRBV29-1 to TRBJ2-2, with D hard to call. The germline V gene has CDR1 SQVTM and CDR2 ANQGSEA. This CDR3 has 13 amino acids. V was pared by 6 bases and J by 0 bases, with 8 bases between.

The sample holds a few counts of this clonotype. V is TRBV10-3 and J is TRBJ2-7; the match to TRBD2 covers 10 bases. With V trimmed by 4 bases and J by 6 bases, 12 bases remained unmatched. The CDR3 spans 16 residues. CDR1 ENHRY and CDR2 SYGVKD come from the germline V gene. In DNA, the CDR3 is TGTGCCATCAGTGCGGGGGGTAGCGGGAGGTATTCCGAGCAGTACTTC. Protein: CAISAGGSGRYSEQYF.

The rearrangement uses TRBV7-2 and TRBJ2-1, with a tentative D call TRBD2 (6 bases). Trimming shortened V by 6 bases and J by 8 bases, and 23 bases separated the two germline ends. Germline V gives CDR1 SGHTA, CDR2 FQGNSA. The CDR3 is 16 residues long. The DNA for the CDR3 is TGTGCCAGCAGTAAACAGTTCGGGACTTCGTTCGATGAGCAGTTCTTC. Its protein is CASSKQFGTSFDEQFF.

This clonotype was recorded a few times. The chain couples TRBV5-1 to TRBJ2-1, with D hard to call. Germline V gives CDR1 SGHRS, CDR2 YFSETQ. There are 15 residues in the CDR3. V gave up 0 bases and J gave up 8 bases, with 15 bases separating them. This chain's CDR3 is CASSLVLGMVDEQFF. The CDR3, as DNA: TGCGCCAGCAGCTTGGTATTAGGGATGGTCGATGAGCAGTTCTTC. Drawing the rest from reference TRBV5-1 and TRBJ2-1, the complete variable domain is KAGVTQTPRYLIKTRGQQVTLSCSPISGHRSVSWYQQTPGQGLQFLFEYFSETQRNKGNFPGRFSGRQFSNSRSEMNVSTLELGDSALYLCASSLVLGMVDEQFFGPGTRLTVL.

V usage is TRBV5-6 and J usage is TRBJ1-2, with a weak D call TRBD1 (6 bases). V was trimmed by 2 bases and J by 7 bases, leaving 15 bases between them. This CDR3 region has 14 residues. Germline V gene data show CDR1 as SGHDT and CDR2 as YYEEEE. The CDR3 sequence is CASSLRQVGGGYTF. The CDR3 bases are TGTGCCAGCAGCTTACGACAGGTCGGTGGTGGCTACACCTTC.

This clonotype was counted ten times or more. The genes are TRBV12-3 or TRBV12-4 and TRBJ2-2; no definite D call. V gave up 8 bases and J gave up 0 bases, with 10 bases separating them. The CDR3 contains 14 residues. In nucleotides, the CDR3 is TGTGCCAGCTCCTTTGACCCGAACACCGGGGAGCTGTTTTTT. Protein product: CASSFDPNTGELFF.